This T cell receptor beta chain was sequenced in a study of T-cell reconstitution after alpha-beta-depleted transplantation in children. General observations from the study: Surviving thymic progenitors and recipient T cells were the source of high TCRbeta diversity at day 60 in some patients. Two months or so post-transplant, alpha-beta T cells reportedly derived from several hundred expanded graft clones. Once a year had passed after transplant, T-cell counts and diversity came mostly from newly produced T cells.

This clonotype was observed at least ten times. Its antigen is still unknown. The library targeted TCRbeta and was prepared with unique molecular identifiers. TCRdb re-analysed the PCR reads in MiXCR, keeping a single row per CDR3 protein. The table shows approximately 240,000 distinct CDR3 sequences, with approximately 10% occurring only once. CDR3 length: 15 amino acids. Germline V gene sequence: CDR1 SQVTM, CDR2 ANQGSEA. V trimming: 6 bases; J trimming: 4 bases; junction bases outside the gene matches: 14. This TCR derives from a child under three years old with acute myeloid leukemia, due to receive a stem cell transplant. The sample consisted of PBMCs, taken before TCRalphabeta/CD19-depleted stem cell transplant. The chain combines TRBV29-1 with TRBJ2-5; 7 positions match TRBD1. CDR3 DNA: TGCAGCGTCTATGGGGCCCCAAGGGACAGAGAGACCCAGTACTTC. Amino acid sequence: CSVYGAPRDRETQYF.